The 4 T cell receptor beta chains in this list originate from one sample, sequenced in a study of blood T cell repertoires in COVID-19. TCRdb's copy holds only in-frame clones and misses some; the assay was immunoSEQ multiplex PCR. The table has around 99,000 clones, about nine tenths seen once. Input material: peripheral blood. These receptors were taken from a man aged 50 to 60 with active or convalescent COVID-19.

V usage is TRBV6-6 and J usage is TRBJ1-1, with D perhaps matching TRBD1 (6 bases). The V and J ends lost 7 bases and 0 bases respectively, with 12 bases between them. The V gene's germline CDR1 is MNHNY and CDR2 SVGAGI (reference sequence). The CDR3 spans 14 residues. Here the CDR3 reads CASTWGHMNTEAFF. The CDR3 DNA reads TGTGCCAGCACTTGGGGGCACATGAACACTGAAGCTTTCTTT.

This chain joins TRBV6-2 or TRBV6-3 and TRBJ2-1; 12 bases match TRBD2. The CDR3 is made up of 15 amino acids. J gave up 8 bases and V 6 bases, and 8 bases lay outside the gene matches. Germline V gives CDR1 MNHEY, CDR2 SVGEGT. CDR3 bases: TGTGCCAGCAGCCGGCTGACTAGCGGGAGTGATGAGCAGTTCTTC. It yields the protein CASSRLTSGSDEQFF.

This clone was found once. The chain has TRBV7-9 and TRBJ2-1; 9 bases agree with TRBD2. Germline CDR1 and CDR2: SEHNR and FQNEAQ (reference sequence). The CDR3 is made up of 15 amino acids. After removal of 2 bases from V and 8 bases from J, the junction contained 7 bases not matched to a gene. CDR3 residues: CASSLTRLAGYEQFF. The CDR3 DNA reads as TGTGCCAGCAGCTTAACGCGGCTAGCGGGATATGAGCAGTTCTTC.

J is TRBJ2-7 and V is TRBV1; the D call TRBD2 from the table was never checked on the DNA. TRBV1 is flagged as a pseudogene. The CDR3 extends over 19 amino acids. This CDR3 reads CTSSQEKASGRRSSYEQYF. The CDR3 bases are TGCACCAGCAGCCAAGAGAAGGCTAGCGGGAGGCGTAGCTCCTACGAGCAGTACTTC.